Listed here are 4 T cell receptor beta chains from one sample, sequenced in a study of blood T cell repertoires in COVID-19. This table comes from immunoSEQ multiplex PCR, and its TCRdb copy is limited to in-frame clones, with some not included. This sample has 250,000 to 350,000 clones, with 91% found just once. Sample: peripheral blood. Receptor source: a woman aged 30 to 39 with COVID-19, enrolled during active disease.

The rearrangement links TRBV5-6 to TRBJ2-7, with 8 bases aligning to TRBD2. This CDR3 comprises 16 residues. The V gene's germline CDR1 is SGHDT and CDR2 YYEEEE. V shed 2 bases, J shed 1 base, and the junction held 8 bases outside the gene matches. The CDR3 loop reads CASSFQGLAGSYEQYF. The CDR3 DNA is TGTGCCAGCAGCTTCCAAGGACTAGCAGGGTCCTACGAGCAGTACTTC.

V usage is TRBV6-5 and J usage is TRBJ1-2; D gene uncertain. This CDR3 is built from 16 residues. V was shortened by 0 bases and J by 1 base, with 12 bases between the two germline ends. Germline V gives CDR1 MNHEY, CDR2 SVGAGI. The CDR3, as DNA: TGTGCCAGCAGTTACTCGGGGAGGGTGGATAACTATGGCTACACCTTC. It codes for CASSYSGRVDNYGYTF.

In regard to this clone: Other DNA sequences in the sample encode the same CDR3. The V gene is TRBV12-3 or TRBV12-4, the J gene TRBJ1-5, with D maybe TRBD1 (6 bases). This CDR3 contains 13 residues. The V gene lost 8 bases and the J gene lost 1 base, with 9 bases spanning the gap. CDR3 protein: CASGQGSNQPQHF. CDR3 nucleotides: TGTGCCAGCGGTCAGGGGAGCAATCAGCCCCAGCATTTT.

The gene calls are TRBV5-4 and TRBJ1-4; TRBD1 matches at 8 bases. Per germline, CDR1 SGHNT and CDR2 YYREEE (reference sequence). The CDR3 sequence is 15 residues long. The V and J ends lost 2 bases and 4 bases, in that order; junction bases with no gene match: 4. The CDR3 DNA is TGTGCCAGCAGCTTATACAGGGGGGATAATGAAAAACTGTTTTTT. Encoded protein: CASSLYRGDNEKLFF. The complete variable domain, with remaining parts taken from reference TRBV5-4 and TRBJ1-4, reads ETGVTQSPTHLIKTRGQQVTLRCSSQSGHNTVSWYQQALGQGPQFIFQYYREEENGRGNFPPRFSGLQFPNYSSELNVNALELDDSALYLCASSLYRGDNEKLFFGSGTQLSVL.